These T cell receptor beta chains were read from a single sample in a study of T cell repertoires in cytomegalovirus infection. One entry per CDR3 protein, called by TCRdb with MiXCR from the reads. The table lists hundreds of thousands of distinct CDR3 sequences, 20% to 25% of them singletons, with approximately 8.2% in the top ten. The material sequenced was CD8+ T cells from PBMCs. The receptor source for this set is a human donor in good health (CMV status not recorded). Some clones in this sample may be carry-over from other donors' samples. CDR3s include the opening cysteine and the closing phenylalanine or tryptophan. Fields, in order: clone size, V gene, D gene, J gene, CDR3 DNA, CDR3 protein. D genes are given only for firm matches. The size entry is marked missing in some rows and otherwise reads once, few, many or a size class.

>-|TRBV5-4|-|TRBJ2-7
TGTGCCAGCAGCTTGGGTCAAACCGGGAACTACGAGCAGTACTTC
CASSLGQTGNYEQYF
>many|TRBV28|TRBD1|TRBJ1-5
TGTGCCACCTTTGGGACAGGGGGCCGTCAGCCCCAGCATTTT
CATFGTGGRQPQHF
>-|TRBV6-2/TRBV6-3|-|TRBJ2-1
TGTGCCAGCAGTTCCTTGGACTGGTACAATGAGCAGTTCTTC
CASSSLDWYNEQFF
>-|TRBV28|TRBD1|TRBJ2-2
TGTGCCAGCAGACCCACAGGGGGCCGGGGCACCGGGGAGCTGTTTTTT
CASRPTGGRGTGELFF
>-|TRBV10-3|TRBD1|TRBJ2-3
TGTGCCATCAGTGAGACGGACAGGGCATCTGATACGCAGTATTTT
CAISETDRASDTQYF
>many|TRBV28|-|TRBJ2-4
TGTGCCAGCAAATACGTAGGTGCGGTGGACATTCAGTACTTC
CASKYVGAVDIQYF
>few|TRBV10-2|TRBD1|TRBJ2-1
TGCGCCAGCAGACAGGGGAGAGGATCCTACAATGAGCAGTTCTTC
CASRQGRGSYNEQFF
>few|TRBV6-6|-|TRBJ1-1
TGTGCCAGCAGTTACTCGGACCCGAACACTGAAGCTTTCTTT
CASSYSDPNTEAFF
>many|TRBV27|TRBD1|TRBJ2-2
TGTGCCAGCAGCACACAGGGGACGCACACCGGGGAGCTGTTTTTT
CASSTQGTHTGELFF
>many|TRBV4-3|TRBD1|TRBJ1-3
TGCGCCAGCAGCCAAGATCGGGCAGGGGGTGGAAACACCATATATTTT
CASSQDRAGGGNTIYF
>few|TRBV29-1|TRBD1|TRBJ2-1
TGCAGCGTTGAGGGTTCGGACAGGGGGAACTACAATGAGCAGTTCTTC
CSVEGSDRGNYNEQFF
>-|TRBV19|TRBD2|TRBJ2-3
TGTGCCAGTAGTATTAGCGGGTCCACAGATACGCAGTATTTT
CASSISGSTDTQYF
>few|TRBV6-5|-|TRBJ1-1
TGTGCCAGCAGATTACTTCAGGGGAACACTGAAGCTTTCTTT
CASRLLQGNTEAFF
>many|TRBV6-2/TRBV6-3|-|TRBJ2-1
TGTGCCAGCAGTTACGAACCGGCAGGGAGTTTTGGCAATGAGCAGTTCTTC
CASSYEPAGSFGNEQFF
>many|TRBV7-8|TRBD1|TRBJ1-5
TGTGCCAGTCGGAGGGGGCCTTACACGCCCCAGCATTTT
CASRRGPYTPQHF
>many|TRBV7-2|-|TRBJ2-3
TGTGCCAGCAGCCCCGGCAGGGTTAGCACAGATACGCAGTATTTT
CASSPGRVSTDTQYF
>few|TRBV19|-|TRBJ1-1
TGTGCCAGTAACACGTGGGGGAGCACTGAAGCTTTCTTT
CASNTWGSTEAFF
>-|TRBV6-4|-|TRBJ2-1
TGTGCCAGCAGTGACGGGACTTCTAAGGGCAATGAGCAGTTCTTC
CASSDGTSKGNEQFF
>once|TRBV6-5|-|TRBJ1-4
TGTGCCAGCAGTTACAAAGCGAATAATGAAAAACTGTTTTTT
CASSYKANNEKLFF
>few|TRBV19|TRBD1|TRBJ1-5
TGTGCCAGTAGCCCTGCAGGGGGCACGTATCAGCCCCAGCATTTT
CASSPAGGTYQPQHF
>few|TRBV20-1|-|TRBJ1-1
TGCAGTGCTCCCAGGGAAGACACTGAAGCTTTCTTT
CSAPREDTEAFF
>few|TRBV2|-|TRBJ2-2
TGTGCCAGCAGTGGCTCGGCCACCGGGGAGCTGTTTTTT
CASSGSATGELFF
>few|TRBV7-9|-|TRBJ1-2
TGTGCCAGCAGCTTCGGGACTGTTGAAGGCTACACCTTC
CASSFGTVEGYTF
>few|TRBV5-1|-|TRBJ1-1
TGCGCCAGCAGCTGGGGGGGAACACAACCGAACACTGAAGCTTTCTTT
CASSWGGTQPNTEAFF
>-|TRBV28|TRBD2|TRBJ2-3
TGTGCCAGCAGTCTCCCGGGCCCCGGGGGGGGAGATACGCAGTATTTT
CASSLPGPGGGDTQYF
>-|TRBV10-3|-|TRBJ1-1
TGTGCCATCAGTGAGCTGGCCTTGTGGACAAGGACTGAAGCTTTCTTT
CAISELALWTRTEAFF
>few|TRBV27|-|TRBJ2-1
TGTGCCAGCAGTCCGGGACTCCCACCGAGGGAGCAGTTCTTC
CASSPGLPPREQFF
>-|TRBV29-1|-|TRBJ1-2
TGCAGCGTTGAAGACAGAAGCCAGGGGGGCTACACCTTC
CSVEDRSQGGYTF
>few|TRBV2|-|TRBJ2-7
TGTGCCAGTAAGCCCGGAGGCTACGAGCAGTACTTC
CASKPGGYEQYF
>few|TRBV29-1|TRBD1|TRBJ2-1
TGCAGCGTTGAAAAGGGGGCGCGCAATGAGCAGTTCTTC
CSVEKGARNEQFF
>many|TRBV6-6|-|TRBJ2-5
TGTGCCAGCAGCCACCCTGACAGCCAAGAGACCCAGTACTTC
CASSHPDSQETQYF
>-|TRBV20-1|TRBD1|TRBJ1-5
TGCAGTGAGTCAAGAGTTCGGACAGGGGGCAATCAGCCCCAGCATTTT
CSESRVRTGGNQPQHF
>many|TRBV12-5|-|TRBJ1-5
TGTGCTAGTGGCCCTGACAGGATGAATCAGCCCCAGCATTTT
CASGPDRMNQPQHF
>-|TRBV28|-|TRBJ1-2
TGTGCCAGCAGTTTAGTTGTTAACTATGGCTACACCTTC
CASSLVVNYGYTF
>-|TRBV4-1|-|TRBJ2-1
TGCGCCAGCAGCCCCCCAGGGCGGCCGACGAGATACAATGAGCAGTTCTTC
CASSPPGRPTRYNEQFF
>many|TRBV11-1|-|TRBJ2-1
TGTGCCAGCAGCTTAGAAAGTAGCGTGGTCGATGAGCAGTTCTTC
CASSLESSVVDEQFF
>few|TRBV7-7|-|TRBJ2-1
TGTGCTAGCAGCCAAACACAAAGCTCCTACAATGAGCAGTTCTTC
CASSQTQSSYNEQFF
>many|TRBV7-8|-|TRBJ2-7
TGTGCCAGCAGCCCGGAGAGTTACGAGCAGTACTTC
CASSPESYEQYF
>few|TRBV7-9|-|TRBJ1-1
TGTGCCAGCAGAGAGACGAACACTGAAGCTTTCTTT
CASRETNTEAFF
>many|TRBV7-6|TRBD2|TRBJ2-1
TGTGCCAGCAGCTTACCCCCGAGCGGGGGGAGCTACAATGAGCAGTTCTTC
CASSLPPSGGSYNEQFF
>many|TRBV7-6|-|TRBJ2-5
TGTGCCAGCAGCTTAGCGCCCAGTCGAGAGACCCAGTACTTC
CASSLAPSRETQYF
>-|TRBV28|-|TRBJ1-5
TGTGCCAACACCTCTACTTTGGGGGGCGCAGCTCAGCCCCAGCATTTT
CANTSTLGGAAQPQHF
>-|TRBV2|-|TRBJ2-5
TGTGCCAGCCCAGGGAGGTACCAAGAGACCCAGTACTTC
CASPGRYQETQYF
>many|TRBV7-2|-|TRBJ1-1
TGTGCCAGCAGCCCTGTCGAGTTTTGGACTGAAGCTTTCTTT
CASSPVEFWTEAFF
>many|TRBV7-2|-|TRBJ1-1
TGTGCCAGCAGCTTAAATTTTGGCACTGAAGCTTTCTTT
CASSLNFGTEAFF
>many|TRBV7-8|-|TRBJ2-2
TGTGCCAGCAGCCCACTGGGGCCCACGAACACCGGGGAGCTGTTTTTT
CASSPLGPTNTGELFF
>-|TRBV3-1|-|TRBJ1-2
TGTGCCAGCAGCCAAGTTAAGGGGGGGAGCTATGGCTACACCTTC
CASSQVKGGSYGYTF
>-|TRBV12-3/TRBV12-4|TRBD1|TRBJ1-4
TGTGCCAGCAGTTTCACCGGGACAGGGGGAGAAAAACTGTTTTTT
CASSFTGTGGEKLFF
>few|TRBV12-3/TRBV12-4|-|TRBJ1-4
TGTGCCAGCAGATACACAGGGTCAACTAATGAAAAACTGTTTTTT
CASRYTGSTNEKLFF
>many|TRBV27|-|TRBJ1-2
TGTGCCAGCAGTTATGGTTCTAACTATGGCTACACCTTC
CASSYGSNYGYTF
>medium-sized|TRBV28|-|TRBJ2-1
TGTGCCAGCACGGACCGGTGGGGCCGGTATTACAATGAGCAGTTCTTC
CASTDRWGRYYNEQFF
>few|TRBV12-3/TRBV12-4|-|TRBJ2-7
TGTGCCAGCAGCCCTAGGGACAACACCTACGAGCAGTACTTC
CASSPRDNTYEQYF
>many|TRBV7-9|-|TRBJ2-7
TGTGCCACCTCCAGGGGACACGAGCAGTACTTC
CATSRGHEQYF
>many|TRBV6-2/TRBV6-3|TRBD2|TRBJ2-7
TGTGCCAGCAGTTACTCGCCTAGCGGAAACTTTATCTACGAGCAGTACTTC
CASSYSPSGNFIYEQYF
>many|TRBV7-6|-|TRBJ2-1
TGTGCCAGCAGCCCGGGACGGTCCTACTACAATGAGCAGTTCTTC
CASSPGRSYYNEQFF
>-|TRBV29-1|TRBD1|TRBJ1-3
TGCAGCGGCTGGACAGGGGCCAGGGGAAACACCATATATTTT
CSGWTGARGNTIYF
>few|TRBV7-9|-|TRBJ1-4
TGTGCCAGCAGCTTATTATTGCCTGGTGAAAAACTGTTTTTT
CASSLLLPGEKLFF